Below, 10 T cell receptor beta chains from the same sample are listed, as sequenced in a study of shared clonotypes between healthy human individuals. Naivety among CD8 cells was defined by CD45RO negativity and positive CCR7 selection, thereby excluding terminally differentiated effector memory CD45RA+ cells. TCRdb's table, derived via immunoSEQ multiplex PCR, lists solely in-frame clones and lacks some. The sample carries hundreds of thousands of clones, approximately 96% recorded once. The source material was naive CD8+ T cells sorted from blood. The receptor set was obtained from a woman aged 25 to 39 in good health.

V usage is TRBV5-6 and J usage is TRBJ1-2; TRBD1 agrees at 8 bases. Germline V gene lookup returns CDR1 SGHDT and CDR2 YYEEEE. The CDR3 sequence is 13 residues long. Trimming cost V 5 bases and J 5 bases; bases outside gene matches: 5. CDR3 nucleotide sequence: TGTGCCAGCAGTACAGGGGGATGGTATGGCTACACCTTC. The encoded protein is CASSTGGWYGYTF.

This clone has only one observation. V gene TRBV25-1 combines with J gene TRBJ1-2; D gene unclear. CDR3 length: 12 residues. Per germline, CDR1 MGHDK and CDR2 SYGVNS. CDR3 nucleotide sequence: TGTGCTAGCCACGACGGTAACTATGGCTACACCTTC. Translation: CASHDGNYGYTF.

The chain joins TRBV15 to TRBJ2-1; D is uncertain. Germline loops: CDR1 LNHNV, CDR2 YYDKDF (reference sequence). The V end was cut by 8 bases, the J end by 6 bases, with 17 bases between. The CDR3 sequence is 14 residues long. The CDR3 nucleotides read TGTGCCACCGGGGTCAGCGCCGGTAGCAATGAGCAGTTCTTC. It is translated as CATGVSAGSNEQFF.

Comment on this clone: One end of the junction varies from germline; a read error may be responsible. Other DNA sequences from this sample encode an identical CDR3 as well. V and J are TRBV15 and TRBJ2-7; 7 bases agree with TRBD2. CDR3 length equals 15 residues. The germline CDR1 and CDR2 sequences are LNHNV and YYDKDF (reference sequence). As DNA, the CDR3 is TGCGCCACCAGCAGCAGCGGGACCAGCTCCTACGAGCAGTACTTC. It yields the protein CATSSSGTSSYEQYF.

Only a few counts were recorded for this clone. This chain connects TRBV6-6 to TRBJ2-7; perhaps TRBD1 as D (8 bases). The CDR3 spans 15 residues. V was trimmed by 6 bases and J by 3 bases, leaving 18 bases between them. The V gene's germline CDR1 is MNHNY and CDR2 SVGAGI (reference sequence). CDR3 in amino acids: CASSTDRAGVYEQYF. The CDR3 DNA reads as TGTGCCAGCAGCACGGACAGGGCGGGAGTCTACGAGCAGTACTTC.

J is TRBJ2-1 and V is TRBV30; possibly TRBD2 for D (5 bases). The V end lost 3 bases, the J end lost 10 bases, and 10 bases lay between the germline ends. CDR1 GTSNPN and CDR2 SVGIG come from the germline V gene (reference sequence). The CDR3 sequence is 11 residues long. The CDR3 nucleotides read TGTGCCTGGAGACTAGGGCCCGAGCAGTTCTTC. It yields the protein CAWRLGPEQFF.

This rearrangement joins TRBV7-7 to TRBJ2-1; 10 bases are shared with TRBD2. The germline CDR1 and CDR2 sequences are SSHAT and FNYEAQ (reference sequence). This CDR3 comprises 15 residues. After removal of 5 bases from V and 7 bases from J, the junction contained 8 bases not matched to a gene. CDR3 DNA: TGTGCCAGCAGCCCAAAAGCGGGAGGGGCGAATGAGCAGTTCTTC. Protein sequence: CASSPKAGGANEQFF. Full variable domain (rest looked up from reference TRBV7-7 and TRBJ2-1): GAGVSQSPRYKVTKRGQDVTLRCDPISSHATLYWYQQALGQGPEFLTYFNYEAQPDKSGLPSDRFSAERPEGSISTLTIQRTEQRDSAMYRCASSPKAGGANEQFFGPGTRLTVL.

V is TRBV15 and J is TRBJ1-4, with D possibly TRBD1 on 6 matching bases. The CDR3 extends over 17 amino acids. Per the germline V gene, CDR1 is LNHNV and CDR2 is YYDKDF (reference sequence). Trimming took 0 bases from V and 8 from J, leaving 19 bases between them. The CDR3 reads CATSRESGAGVEEKLFF. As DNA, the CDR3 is TGTGCCACCAGCAGAGAATCGGGGGCAGGGGTGGAAGAAAAACTGTTTTTT.

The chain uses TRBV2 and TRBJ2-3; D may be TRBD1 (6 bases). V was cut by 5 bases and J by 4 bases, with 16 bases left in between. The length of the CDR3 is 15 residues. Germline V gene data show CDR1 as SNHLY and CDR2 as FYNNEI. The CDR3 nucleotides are TGTGCCAGCAGTTTACAGGGATTGAGAGCAGATACGCAGTATTTT. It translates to CASSLQGLRADTQYF.

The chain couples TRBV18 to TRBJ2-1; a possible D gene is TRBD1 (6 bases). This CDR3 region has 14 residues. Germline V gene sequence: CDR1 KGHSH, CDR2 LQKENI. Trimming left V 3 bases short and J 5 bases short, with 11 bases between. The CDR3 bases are TGTGCCAGCTCACCCCCCGACAGGCACAATGAGCAGTTCTTC. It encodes CASSPPDRHNEQFF.